Each of the 22 T cell receptor beta chains below was sequenced from the same sample in a study of regulatory T cells in long-lasting Graves disease. Noted time point: persistent/refractory GD, antithyroid drugs over 5 years with positive TRAb. The TCR library was made from RNA extracted from PBMCs. Through Arm-PCR of CDR3 regions and iRepertoire HTBI primers, TCR beta libraries were built. TCRdb re-called the multiplex PCR reads through MiXCR, storing one row per CDR3 protein. The sample includes around 340,000 distinct CDR3 sequences, 20% of them seen just once. This specimen was peripheral blood mononuclear cells (PBMCs), taken when the disease was refractory, from a patient treated with antithyroid drugs. Every receptor here comes from a female donor with Graves disease.

As concerns this clonotype: Since a far larger clone is one base different, this is likely a read error. The CDR3 sequence is CASSGAIAGVETQYF. In nucleotides, the CDR3 is TGTGCCAGCAGCGGCGCCATAGCGGGAGTTGAGACCCAGTACTTC. The J gene is TRBJ2-5, the V gene TRBV7-8; 9 bases match TRBD2. There are 15 residues in the CDR3. The J segment lost 5 bases and the V segment lost 5 bases, leaving 9 bases of the junction unmatched. Germline V CDR1 and CDR2: SGHVS, FQNEAQ.

This clonotype was seen more than once but under ten times. This may be a read error, as it is one base from a much larger clone. The CDR3 ends on some other residue instead of the conserved phenylalanine or tryptophan, so this is likely a read error. This chain uses TRBV28 with TRBJ1-3; TRBD1 matches 8 bases. This CDR3 is 14 amino acids long. V lost 5 bases, J lost 2 bases, and 2 bases stayed unmatched. The germline V gene encodes CDR1 MDHEN and CDR2 SYDVKM. The CDR3 region has the DNA TGTGCCAGCAGTCCGGACAGGGCTGGAAACACCATATATCTT. Translated: CASSPDRAGNTIYL.

In this sample, this clonotype turned up a few times. The chain carries TRBV14 and TRBJ2-7; the D is unclear. This CDR3 spans 16 amino acids. The V gene's germline CDR1 is SGHDN and CDR2 FVKESK. The ends were cut back, 1 base at V and 1 base at J, with 14 bases in the middle. The CDR3 is CASSQARLRDSYEQYF. DNA for the CDR3: TGTGCCAGCAGCCAAGCAAGGCTACGCGATTCCTACGAGCAGTACTTC.

This clonotype came up once. This rearrangement joins TRBV28 to TRBJ2-3, with D unresolved. The CDR3 spans 13 residues. CDR1 is MDHEN and CDR2 is SYDVKM in the germline V gene. Trimming took 7 bases from V and 2 from J, leaving 10 bases between them. The CDR3 region has the DNA TGTGCCAGCAATACAGAGCTCACAGATACGCAGTATTTT. Translating it yields CASNTELTDTQYF.

The J gene is TRBJ1-5, the V gene TRBV28; 8 nucleotides align to TRBD1. J was trimmed by 4 bases and V by 6 bases; bases with no gene match: 5. This CDR3 region has 14 residues. Germline V gives CDR1 MDHEN, CDR2 SYDVKM. CDR3 sequence (DNA): TGTGCCAGCAGAGCACAGGGGGGGAATCAGCCCCAGCATTTT. As protein: CASRAQGGNQPQHF. Together with reference TRBV28 and TRBJ1-5, the CDR3 gives the full variable domain: DVKVTQSSRYLVKRTGEKVFLECVQDMDHENMFWYRQDPGLGLRLIYFSYDVKMKEKGDIPEGYSVSREKKERFSLILESASTNQTSMYLCASRAQGGNQPQHFGDGTRLSIL.

This sequence joins TRBV5-5 and TRBJ2-5; no reliable D call. From germline, CDR1 is SGHKS and CDR2 YYEKEE (reference sequence). V was shortened by 3 bases and J by 0 bases, with 3 bases between the two germline ends. This CDR3 has 12 residues. In nucleotides, the CDR3 is TGTGCCAGCAGCTATTACCAAGAGACCCAGTACTTC. Translation: CASSYYQETQYF.

The rearrangement joins TRBV20-1 to TRBJ2-7, with D possibly matching TRBD2 (5 bases). Per the germline V gene, CDR1 is DFQATT and CDR2 is SNEGSKA (reference sequence). The V and J ends lost 0 bases and 1 base respectively, with 16 bases between them. The CDR3 is 16 residues long. The CDR3 spells CSARDPATAESYEQYF. DNA of the CDR3: TGCAGTGCTAGAGATCCCGCCACAGCGGAGTCCTACGAGCAGTACTTC.

CDR3 in amino acids: CASSLMGQITGELFF. Here the CDR3 DNA reads TGTGCCAGCAGTTTAATGGGCCAGATCACCGGGGAGCTGTTTTTT. The chain joins TRBV27 to TRBJ2-2; D is uncertain. The CDR3 consists of 15 residues. Trimming left V 2 bases short and J 4 bases short, with 11 bases between. CDR1 is MNHEY and CDR2 is SMNVEV in the germline V gene (reference sequence).

Details on this clonotype: A clone one base away is much larger, so this may be a read error. The chain has TRBV7-9 and TRBJ2-5; possible D gene TRBD2, 6 bases. Germline assignment: CDR1 SEHNR and CDR2 FQNEAQ (reference sequence). The CDR3 is 17 amino acids. V was cut by 5 bases and J by 1 base, with 20 bases left in between. In DNA form, the CDR3 reads TGTGCCAGCAGCCTCTGGAGTAGCGGAGCAGTCCAAGAGACCCAGTACTTC. Protein: CASSLWSSGAVQETQYF.

Comments on this clonotype: Only one base separates this from a far larger clonotype, so it likely reflects a read error. This chain connects TRBV6-1 to TRBJ2-5; 9 nucleotides line up with TRBD2. This CDR3 comprises 14 residues. Per germline, CDR1 MNHNS and CDR2 SASEGT. Trimming took 5 bases from V and 2 from J; bases not matched to a gene: 3. CDR3 amino acids: CASSNAGGQETQYF. The CDR3 nucleotides are TGTGCCAGCAGTAACGCGGGAGGGCAAGAGACCCAGTACTTC.

This clonotype was recorded at least ten times. The DNA for the CDR3 is TGTGCCAGCAGCCCCGAGACAGGGAGGAACACTGAAGCTTTCTTT. Encoded protein: CASSPETGRNTEAFF. The V and J genes are TRBV14 and TRBJ1-1; 7 positions match TRBD1. CDR3 length: 15 amino acids. Germline lookup yields CDR1 SGHDN and CDR2 FVKESK. Trimming removed 4 bases from V and 1 base from J; junction bases left unmatched: 6. The variable domain in full, completed from reference TRBV14 and TRBJ1-1, reads EAGVTQFPSHSVIEKGQTVTLRCDPISGHDNLYWYRRVMGKEIKFLLHFVKESKQDESGMPNNRFLAERTGGTYSTLKVQPAELEDSGVYFCASSPETGRNTEAFFGQGTRLTVV.

In this sample, this clonotype turned up a few times. V usage is TRBV6-5 and J usage is TRBJ2-3; a weak D match, TRBD1 (5 bases). The CDR3 totals 17 residues. The ends were cut back, 0 bases at V and 4 bases at J, with 17 bases in the middle. Germline assignment: CDR1 MNHEY and CDR2 SVGAGI. The CDR3 nucleotides read TGTGCCAGCAGTTACTCGCGCAGGGCCTTTCTCGCAGATACGCAGTATTTT. Its protein is CASSYSRRAFLADTQYF.

Ten or more counts support this clonotype. This chain links TRBV28 with TRBJ2-4; D may be TRBD2 (5 bases). The germline CDR1 and CDR2 sequences are MDHEN and SYDVKM. The V and J ends lost 3 bases and 0 bases respectively, with 12 bases between them. This CDR3 spans 16 amino acids. CDR3 DNA sequence: TGTGCCAGCAGTTTGCGGGTCTTCCTAGCCAAAAACATTCAGTACTTC. Protein: CASSLRVFLAKNIQYF.

In its sample, this clonotype was seen many times. The CDR3 loop is CASSLTSDSYTEAFF. Here the CDR3 DNA reads TGTGCCAGCAGCTTAACATCAGACAGTTACACTGAAGCTTTCTTT. The chain uses TRBV7-3 and TRBJ1-1; TRBD1 is a possible D gene (5 bases). This CDR3 comprises 15 residues. The germline V gene encodes CDR1 SGHTA and CDR2 FQGTGA. The V gene lost 0 bases and the J gene lost 3 bases, with 11 bases spanning the gap.

This sequence joins TRBV7-2 and TRBJ1-1; D possibly corresponds to TRBD1 (5 bases). V was trimmed by 5 bases and J by 3 bases, leaving 13 bases between them. This CDR3 comprises 14 residues. Germline V lookup: CDR1 SGHTA, CDR2 FQGNSA. CDR3 sequence: CASSLTGADTEAFF. As DNA, the CDR3 is TGTGCCAGCAGCCTTACCGGGGCGGACACTGAAGCTTTCTTT.

This clonotype was counted a few times. Here the CDR3 reads CASYGGRQKTGELFF. The CDR3 nucleotides read TGTGCCAGTTATGGGGGGCGCCAAAAAACCGGGGAGCTGTTTTTT. This sequence joins TRBV6-1 and TRBJ2-2, with D perhaps assigned TRBD1 or TRBD2 (6 bases each). The ends were cut back, 9 bases at V and 5 bases at J, with 19 bases in the middle. In germline, CDR1 is MNHNS, CDR2 SASEGT. There are 15 residues in the CDR3.

V is TRBV3-1 and J is TRBJ2-7, with 8 bases lining up with TRBD2. The germline CDR1 and CDR2 sequences are LGHDT and YNNKEL (reference sequence). Unmatched junction bases numbered 10, after V lost 2 bases and J lost 7 bases. CDR3 length equals 15 residues. CDR3 bases: TGTGCCAGCAGCCAACTCCTTAGCGGGATGTTAGAGCAGTACTTC. The encoded protein is CASSQLLSGMLEQYF.

The J gene is TRBJ1-5, the V gene TRBV6-1; no definite D call. The germline CDR1 and CDR2 sequences are MNHNS and SASEGT. This CDR3 spans 14 amino acids. Trimming removed 7 bases at V and 0 bases at J, with 10 bases between. As DNA, the CDR3 is TGTGCCAGCAAACTGCCTATTAGCAATCAGCCCCAGCATTTT. Protein sequence: CASKLPISNQPQHF.

This clonotype was counted at least ten times. V is TRBV11-2 and J is TRBJ1-4; a possible D gene is TRBD1 (5 bases). This CDR3 is built from 14 residues. Trimming shortened V by 4 bases and J by 0 bases, and 6 bases separated the two germline ends. CDR1 is SGHAT, CDR2 FQNNGV, per germline. The CDR3 here is CASSWGATNEKLFF. The DNA for the CDR3 is TGTGCCAGCAGCTGGGGGGCAACTAATGAAAAACTGTTTTTT. The full variable domain, its missing parts supplied by reference TRBV11-2 and TRBJ1-4, is EAGVAQSPRYKIIEKRQSVAFWCNPISGHATLYWYQQILGQGPKLLIQFQNNGVVDDSQLPKDRFSAERLKGVDSTLKIQPAKLEDSAVYLCASSWGATNEKLFFGSGTQLSVL.

Ten or more counts support this clonotype. The V gene is TRBV6-1, the J gene TRBJ2-7; 7 nucleotides line up with TRBD1. Germline loops: CDR1 MNHNS, CDR2 SASEGT. This CDR3 is 14 amino acids long. V gave up 4 bases and J gave up 0 bases; unmatched junction bases: 3. CDR3 sequence (DNA): TGTGCCAGCAGTGGACAGGGTGGCTCCTACGAGCAGTACTTC. Encoded protein: CASSGQGGSYEQYF.

The rearrangement links TRBV27 to TRBJ1-1; 7 bases match TRBD1. The V gene's germline CDR1 is MNHEY and CDR2 SMNVEV (reference sequence). V dropped 1 base and J dropped 8; count of bases not matched to a gene: 1. There are 12 residues in the CDR3. The CDR3 sequence is CASSLLGQEAFF. The DNA for the CDR3 is TGTGCCAGCAGTTTATTGGGACAGGAAGCTTTCTTT.

This clonotype was observed a few times. The rearrangement uses TRBV5-5 and TRBJ1-1; the D is unclear. CDR3 length: 15 residues. V was shortened by 2 bases and J by 5 bases, with 16 bases between the two germline ends. Germline V lookup: CDR1 SGHKS, CDR2 YYEKEE (reference sequence). CDR3 sequence: CASSLRVGTVTEAFF. For the CDR3, the DNA is TGTGCCAGCAGCTTACGGGTGGGTACGGTAACTGAAGCTTTCTTT.